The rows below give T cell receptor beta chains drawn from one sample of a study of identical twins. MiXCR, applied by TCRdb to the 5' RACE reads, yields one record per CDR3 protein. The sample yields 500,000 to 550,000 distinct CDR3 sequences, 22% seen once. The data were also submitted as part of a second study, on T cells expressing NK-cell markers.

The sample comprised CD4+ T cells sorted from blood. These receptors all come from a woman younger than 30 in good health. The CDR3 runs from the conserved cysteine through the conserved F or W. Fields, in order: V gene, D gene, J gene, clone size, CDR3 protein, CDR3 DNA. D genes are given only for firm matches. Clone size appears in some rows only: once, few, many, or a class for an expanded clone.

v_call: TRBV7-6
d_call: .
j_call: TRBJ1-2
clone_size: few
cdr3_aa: CASSTMDSGYTF
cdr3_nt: TGTGCCAGCAGCACCATGGACAGTGGCTACACCTTC

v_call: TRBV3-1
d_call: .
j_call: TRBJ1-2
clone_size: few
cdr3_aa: CASSATGQAYGYTF
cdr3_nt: TGTGCCAGCAGCGCGACTGGACAAGCTTATGGCTACACCTTC

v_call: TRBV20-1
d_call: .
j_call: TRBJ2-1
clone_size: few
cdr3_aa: CSARDEGATGDEQFF
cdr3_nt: TGCAGTGCTAGAGACGAGGGCGCAACGGGGGATGAGCAGTTCTTC

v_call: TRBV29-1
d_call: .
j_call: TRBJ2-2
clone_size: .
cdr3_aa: CSVVTGNTGELFF
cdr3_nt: TGCAGCGTTGTTACTGGGAACACCGGGGAGCTGTTTTTT

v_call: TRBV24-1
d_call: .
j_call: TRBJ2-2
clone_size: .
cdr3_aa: CATSDPSTGELFF
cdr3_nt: TGTGCCACCAGTGATCCCTCTACCGGGGAGCTGTTTTTT

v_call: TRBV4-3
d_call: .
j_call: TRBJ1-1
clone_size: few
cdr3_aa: CASSLNPRGGTEAFF
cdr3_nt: TGCGCCAGCAGCCTAAACCCAAGGGGAGGCACTGAAGCTTTCTTT

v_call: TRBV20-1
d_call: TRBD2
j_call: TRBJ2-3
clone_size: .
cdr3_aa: CSARKLAGSRNTQYF
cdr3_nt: TGCAGTGCTCGCAAACTAGCGGGATCACGAAATACGCAGTATTTT

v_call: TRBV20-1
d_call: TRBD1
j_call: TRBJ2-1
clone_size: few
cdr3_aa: CSATPPGQDSFF
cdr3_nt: TGCAGTGCTACCCCACCGGGACAGGACTCGTTCTTC

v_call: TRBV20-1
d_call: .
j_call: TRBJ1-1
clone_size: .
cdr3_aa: CSAYRTANTEAFF
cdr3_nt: TGCAGTGCATATCGGACGGCGAACACTGAAGCTTTCTTT

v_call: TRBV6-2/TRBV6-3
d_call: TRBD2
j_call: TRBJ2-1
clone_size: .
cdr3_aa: CASRGAGTSKEQFF
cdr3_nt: TGTGCCAGCAGGGGGGCCGGGACTAGTAAAGAGCAGTTCTTC

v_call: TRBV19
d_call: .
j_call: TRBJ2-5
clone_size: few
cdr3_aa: CASTGGSETQYF
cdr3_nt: TGTGCCAGTACCGGGGGCTCGGAGACCCAGTACTTC

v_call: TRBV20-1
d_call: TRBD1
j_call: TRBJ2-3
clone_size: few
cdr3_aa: CSARPRTGPDTQYF
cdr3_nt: TGCAGTGCTAGACCCCGGACAGGGCCCGATACGCAGTATTTT

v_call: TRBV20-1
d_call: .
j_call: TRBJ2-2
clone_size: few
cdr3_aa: CSASASITTGELFF
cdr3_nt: TGCAGTGCCTCGGCGAGCATAACCACCGGGGAGCTGTTTTTT

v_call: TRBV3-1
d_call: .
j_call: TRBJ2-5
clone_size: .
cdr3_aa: CASSHEGGQETQYF
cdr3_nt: TGTGCCAGCAGCCATGAAGGCGGCCAAGAGACCCAGTACTTC

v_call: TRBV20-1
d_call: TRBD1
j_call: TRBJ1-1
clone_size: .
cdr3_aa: CSAPHTQGVATEAFF
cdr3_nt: TGCAGTGCTCCACACACACAGGGGGTTGCGACTGAAGCTTTCTTT

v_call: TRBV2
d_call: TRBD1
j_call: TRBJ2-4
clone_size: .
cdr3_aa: CASRRQGDIQYF
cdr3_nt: TGTGCCAGCAGGAGACAGGGGGACATTCAGTACTTC

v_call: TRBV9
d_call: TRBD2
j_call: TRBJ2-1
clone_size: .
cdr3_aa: CASSGPQRGGYNEQFF
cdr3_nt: TGTGCCAGCAGCGGCCCACAGCGGGGGGGCTACAATGAGCAGTTCTTC

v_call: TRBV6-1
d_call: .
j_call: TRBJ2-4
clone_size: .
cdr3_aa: CASSEAPLSEVAKNIQYF
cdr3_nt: TGTGCCAGCAGTGAAGCGCCCCTCTCGGAGGTAGCCAAAAACATTCAGTACTTC

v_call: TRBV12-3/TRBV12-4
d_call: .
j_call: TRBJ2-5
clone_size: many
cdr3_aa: CASSLAEEETQYF
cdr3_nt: TGTGCCAGCAGTTTAGCGGAGGAGGAGACCCAGTACTTC

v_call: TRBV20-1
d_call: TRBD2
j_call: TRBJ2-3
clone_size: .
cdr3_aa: CSVSGRGDTQYF
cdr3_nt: TGCAGTGTTAGCGGGAGGGGAGATACGCAGTATTTT

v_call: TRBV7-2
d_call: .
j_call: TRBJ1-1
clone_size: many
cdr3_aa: CASSLITTEAFF
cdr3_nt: TGTGCCAGCAGCTTGATAACCACTGAAGCTTTCTTT

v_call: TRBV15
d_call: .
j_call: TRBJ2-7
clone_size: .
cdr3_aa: CATSKAGYYEQYF
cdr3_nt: TGTGCCACCAGCAAGGCAGGGTACTACGAGCAGTACTTC

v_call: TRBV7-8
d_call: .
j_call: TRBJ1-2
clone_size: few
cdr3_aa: CASSLGSGLDYGYTF
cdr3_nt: TGTGCCAGCAGCTTAGGGTCGGGGTTGGACTATGGCTACACCTTC

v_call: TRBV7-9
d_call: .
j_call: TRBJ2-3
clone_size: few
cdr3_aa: CASIQSSGTDTQYF
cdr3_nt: TGTGCCAGCATCCAATCTAGCGGCACAGATACGCAGTATTTT

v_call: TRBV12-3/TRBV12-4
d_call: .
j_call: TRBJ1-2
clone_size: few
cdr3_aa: CASTQKGRGYGYTF
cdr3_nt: TGTGCCAGCACCCAAAAGGGACGGGGCTATGGCTACACCTTC

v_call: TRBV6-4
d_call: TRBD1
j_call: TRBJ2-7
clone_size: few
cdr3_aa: CASSHWRGTGGFSAYEQYF
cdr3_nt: TGTGCCAGCAGTCACTGGCGGGGGACAGGGGGCTTTTCCGCGTACGAGCAGTACTTC

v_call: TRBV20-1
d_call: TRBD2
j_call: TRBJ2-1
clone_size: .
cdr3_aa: CSARTSGVLSSYNEQFF
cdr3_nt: TGCAGTGCCAGGACTAGCGGGGTCCTAAGCTCCTACAATGAGCAGTTCTTC

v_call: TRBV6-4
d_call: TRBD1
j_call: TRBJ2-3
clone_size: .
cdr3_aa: CASSDSETGADTQYF
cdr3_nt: TGTGCCAGCAGTGACTCGGAGACAGGGGCAGATACGCAGTATTTT

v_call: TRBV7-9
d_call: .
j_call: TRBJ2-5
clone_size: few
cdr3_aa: CASSLAAVLLVETQYF
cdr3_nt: TGTGCCAGCAGCTTAGCGGCGGTCTTGCTGGTGGAGACCCAGTACTTC

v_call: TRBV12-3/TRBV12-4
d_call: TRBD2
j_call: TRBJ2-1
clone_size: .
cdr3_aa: CASSFRGLAGGPRSYNEQFF
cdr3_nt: TGTGCCAGCAGTTTCCGGGGACTAGCGGGGGGGCCTAGGTCCTACAATGAGCAGTTCTTC

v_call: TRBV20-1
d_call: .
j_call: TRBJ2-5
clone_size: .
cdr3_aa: CSARDFRGFQETQYF
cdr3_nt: TGCAGTGCTAGAGATTTTAGGGGATTCCAAGAGACCCAGTACTTC

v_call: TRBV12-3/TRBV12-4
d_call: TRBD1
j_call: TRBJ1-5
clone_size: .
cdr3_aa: CASSAGTVRNQPQHF
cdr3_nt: TGTGCCAGCAGTGCCGGGACAGTTCGCAATCAGCCCCAGCATTTT

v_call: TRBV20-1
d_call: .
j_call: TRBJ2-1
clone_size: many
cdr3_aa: CSAGVGHRGSNEQFF
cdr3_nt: TGCAGTGCTGGGGTTGGGCATAGGGGATCGAATGAGCAGTTCTTC

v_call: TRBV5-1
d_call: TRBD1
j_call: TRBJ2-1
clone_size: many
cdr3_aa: CASSLAGRGHEQFF
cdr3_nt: TGCGCCAGCAGCTTGGCGGGCAGGGGGCATGAGCAGTTCTTC

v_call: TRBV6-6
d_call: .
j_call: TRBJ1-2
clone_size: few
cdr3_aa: CASSYSGDRGYTF
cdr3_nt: TGTGCCAGCAGTTACTCGGGGGATCGGGGCTACACCTTC

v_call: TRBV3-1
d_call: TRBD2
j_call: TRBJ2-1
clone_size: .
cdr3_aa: CASSQGLAGGSYNEQFF
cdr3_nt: TGTGCCAGCAGCCAGGGACTAGCGGGGGGCTCCTACAATGAGCAGTTCTTC

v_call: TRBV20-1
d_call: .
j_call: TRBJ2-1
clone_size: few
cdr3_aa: CSVVDPNYNEQFF
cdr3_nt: TGCAGTGTAGTGGATCCCAACTACAATGAGCAGTTCTTC

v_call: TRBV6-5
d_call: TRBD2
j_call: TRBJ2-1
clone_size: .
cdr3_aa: CASSYSPGGKQFF
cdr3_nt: TGTGCCAGCAGTTACTCCCCGGGGGGGAAGCAGTTCTTC

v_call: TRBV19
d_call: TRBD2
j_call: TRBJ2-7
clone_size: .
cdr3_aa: CASSRWAGGTYEQYF
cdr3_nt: TGTGCCAGTAGTCGATGGGCGGGAGGCACCTACGAGCAGTACTTC